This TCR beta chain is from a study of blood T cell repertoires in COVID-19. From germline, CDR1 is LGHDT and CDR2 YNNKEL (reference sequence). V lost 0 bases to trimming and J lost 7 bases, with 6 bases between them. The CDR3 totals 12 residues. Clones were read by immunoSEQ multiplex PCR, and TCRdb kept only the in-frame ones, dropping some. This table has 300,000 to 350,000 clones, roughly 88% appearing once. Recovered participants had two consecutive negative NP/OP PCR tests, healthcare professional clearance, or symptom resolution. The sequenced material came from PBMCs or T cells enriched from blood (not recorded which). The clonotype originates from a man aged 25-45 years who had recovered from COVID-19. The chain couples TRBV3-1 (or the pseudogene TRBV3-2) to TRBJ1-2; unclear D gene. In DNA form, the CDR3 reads TGTGCCAGCAGCCAAGACCAGGTTGGCTACACCTTC. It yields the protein CASSQDQVGYTF.